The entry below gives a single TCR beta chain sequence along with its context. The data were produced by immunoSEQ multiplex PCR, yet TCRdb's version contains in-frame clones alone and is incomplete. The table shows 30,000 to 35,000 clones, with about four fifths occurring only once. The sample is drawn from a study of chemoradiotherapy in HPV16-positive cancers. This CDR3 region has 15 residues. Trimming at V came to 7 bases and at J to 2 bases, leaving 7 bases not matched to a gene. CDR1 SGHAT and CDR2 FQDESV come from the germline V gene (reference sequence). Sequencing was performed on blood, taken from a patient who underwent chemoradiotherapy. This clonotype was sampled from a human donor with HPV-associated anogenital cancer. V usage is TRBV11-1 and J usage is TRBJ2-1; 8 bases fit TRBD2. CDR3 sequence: CASTGGRGAYNEQFF. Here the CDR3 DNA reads TGTGCCAGCACTGGGGGGCGGGGGGCCTACAATGAGCAGTTCTTC.